This T cell receptor (beta chain) was obtained from a study of cytomegalovirus exposure and HLA in healthy donors. General study results and limits: A cluster of highly shared sequence variants was likely a sequencing artifact. Apart from CMV serostatus, no immune exposure information was available.

In the PCR, 60 Vbeta and 13 Jbeta primers were used. The protocol was immunoSEQ multiplex PCR, while the TCRdb copy is restricted to in-frame clones and leaves out a portion. The data show under 250,000 clones, roughly 80% seen once. With respect to this clone: Its target is not known.

The CDR3 totals 13 residues. The germline V gene has CDR1 SGDLS and CDR2 YYNGEE. Trimming shortened V by 3 bases and J by 8 bases, and 14 bases separated the two germline ends. V is TRBV9 and J is TRBJ1-2, with D uncertain. The material sequenced was PBMCs. The receptor's source is a man in his forties or fifties in good health and CMV-seronegative. CDR3 DNA: TGTGCCAGCAGCGCGGACGGGGTAGGCGGCTACACCTTC. Its translation: CASSADGVGGYTF.